This TCR beta chain was obtained from a study of blood T cell repertoires in COVID-19. Study-wide background: T cells, B-cell-depleted T cells, or PBMCs supplied cDNA or gDNA.

Data came from immunoSEQ multiplex PCR; TCRdb stores just in-frame clones and leaves some out. The sample lists 200,000 to 250,000 clones, around 84% occurring once. V lost 6 bases and J lost 7; bases outside the gene matches: 5. The CDR3 has 12 amino acids. Germline V gives CDR1 ENHRY, CDR2 SYGVKD. This chain connects TRBV10-3 to TRBJ2-7; TRBD2 matches at 8 bases. The sequenced sample consisted of peripheral blood. This clonotype was obtained from a man aged 25 to 40 with active or convalescent COVID-19. The CDR3 reads CAISGGGGEQYF. For the CDR3, the DNA is TGTGCCATCAGCGGGGGGGGTGGAGAGCAGTACTTC.